This T cell receptor (beta chain) was documented in a study of T cells in women clearing cervical HPV infection. Study background: Case blood drawn at lesion detection; control blood after infection cleared.

Genomic DNA, averaging about 1,300 ng per sample, yielded TCR beta CDR3 via immunoSEQ. Profiled with immunoSEQ multiplex PCR; TCRdb holds only in-frame clones, not every one. The specimen's table records about 22,000 clones. Each participant carried one incident cervical HPV16 infection only. Whole-study results and caveats: TRBV6-7 abundance was lower in cases than controls (around 0.1% versus 0.15%).

Concerning this clone itself: Its target is unknown. With the read ending 3 residues before the CDR3 end, the germline J gene is used to fill in that end.

V lost 0 bases, J lost 5 bases, and 6 bases stayed unmatched. Germline V gives CDR1 MNHEY, CDR2 SVGEGT. The CDR3 length is 16 residues. This sequence originates from a woman aged 18-70 years with a cervical HPV16 infection that either progressed to CIN3+ or cleared (not recorded which). This rearrangement joins TRBV6-2 or TRBV6-3 to TRBJ2-3; 9 positions match TRBD2. Sequencing was done on a sample of blood buffy coat. CDR3 sequence: CASSYSSSGSQDTQYF. The part of the CDR3 DNA that was read is TGTGCCAGCAGTTACTCAAGTAGCGGGAGTCAAGATACG.